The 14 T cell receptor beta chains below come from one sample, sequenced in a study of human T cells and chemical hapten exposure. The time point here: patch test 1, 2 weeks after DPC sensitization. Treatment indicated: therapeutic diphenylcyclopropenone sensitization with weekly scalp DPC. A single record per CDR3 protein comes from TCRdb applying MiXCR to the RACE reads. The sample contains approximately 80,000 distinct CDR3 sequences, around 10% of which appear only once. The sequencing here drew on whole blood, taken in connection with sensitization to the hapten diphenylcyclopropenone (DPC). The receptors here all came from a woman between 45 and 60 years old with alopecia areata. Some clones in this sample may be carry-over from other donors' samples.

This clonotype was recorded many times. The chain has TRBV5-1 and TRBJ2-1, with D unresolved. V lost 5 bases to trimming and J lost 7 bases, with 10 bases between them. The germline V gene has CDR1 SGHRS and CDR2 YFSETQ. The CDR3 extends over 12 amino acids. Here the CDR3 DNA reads TGCGCCAGCAGTTGGACCAGGAATGAGCAGTTCTTC. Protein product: CASSWTRNEQFF. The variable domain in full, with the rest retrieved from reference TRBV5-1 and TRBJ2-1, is KAGVTQTPRYLIKTRGQQVTLSCSPISGHRSVSWYQQTPGQGLQFLFEYFSETQRNKGNFPGRFSGRQFSNSRSEMNVSTLELGDSALYLCASSWTRNEQFFGPGTRLTVL.

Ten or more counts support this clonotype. The CDR3 loop is CASSQGTGHQPQHF. The CDR3 DNA is TGTGCCAGCTCACAGGGAACAGGGCATCAGCCCCAGCATTTT. V gene TRBV18 combines with J gene TRBJ1-5; D is possibly TRBD1 (6 bases). Trimming stripped 4 bases from V and 5 bases from J, with 12 bases between. CDR1 and CDR2 (germline): KGHSH, LQKENI. The CDR3 extends over 14 amino acids.

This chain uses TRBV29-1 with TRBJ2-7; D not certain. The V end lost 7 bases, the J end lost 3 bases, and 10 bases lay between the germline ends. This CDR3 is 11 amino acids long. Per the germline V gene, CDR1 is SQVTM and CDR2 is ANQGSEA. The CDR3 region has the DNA TGCAGCGGTTATTACAGCTACGAGCAGTACTTC. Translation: CSGYYSYEQYF.

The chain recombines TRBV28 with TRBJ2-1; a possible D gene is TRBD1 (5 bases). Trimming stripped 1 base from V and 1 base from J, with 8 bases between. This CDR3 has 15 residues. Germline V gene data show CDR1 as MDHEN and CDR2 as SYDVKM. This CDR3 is CASSLSGFSYNEQFF. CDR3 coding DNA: TGTGCCAGCAGTTTATCAGGGTTTTCCTACAATGAGCAGTTCTTC.

The DNA of the CDR3 is TGCAGCGTTGCGCGCAGGGGTACAATGAACACTGAAGCTTTCTTT. This sequence encodes CSVARRGTMNTEAFF. The chain uses TRBV29-1 and TRBJ1-1, with a tentative D call TRBD1 (6 bases). Germline lookup yields CDR1 SQVTM and CDR2 ANQGSEA. V was trimmed by 4 bases and J by 0 bases, leaving 15 bases between them. This CDR3 has 15 residues.

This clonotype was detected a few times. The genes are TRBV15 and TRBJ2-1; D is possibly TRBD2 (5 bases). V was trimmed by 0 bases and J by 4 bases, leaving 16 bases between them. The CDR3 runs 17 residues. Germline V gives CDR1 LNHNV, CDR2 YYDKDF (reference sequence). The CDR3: CATSRDRTLRAYNEQFF. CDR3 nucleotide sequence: TGTGCCACCAGCAGAGATAGAACCTTGAGGGCTTACAATGAGCAGTTCTTC.

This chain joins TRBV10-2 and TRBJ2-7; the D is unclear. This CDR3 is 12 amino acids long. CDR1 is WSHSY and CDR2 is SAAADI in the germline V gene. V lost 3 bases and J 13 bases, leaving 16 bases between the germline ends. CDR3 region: CASSDRATIPYF. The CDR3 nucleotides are TGCGCCAGCAGTGACCGGGCCACCATCCCCTACTTC.

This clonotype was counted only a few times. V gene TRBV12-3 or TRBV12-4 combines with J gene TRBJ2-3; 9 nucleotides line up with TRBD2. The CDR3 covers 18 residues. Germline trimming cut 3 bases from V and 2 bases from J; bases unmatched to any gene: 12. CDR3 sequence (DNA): TGTGCCAGCAGTTTTTTAGCGGGAGCCCTCGGGGCCACAGATACGCAGTATTTT. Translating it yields CASSFLAGALGATDTQYF.

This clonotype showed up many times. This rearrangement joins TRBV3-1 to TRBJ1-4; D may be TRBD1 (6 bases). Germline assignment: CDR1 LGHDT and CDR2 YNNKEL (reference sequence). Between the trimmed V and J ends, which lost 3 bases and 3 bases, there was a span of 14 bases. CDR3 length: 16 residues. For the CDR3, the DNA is TGTGCCAGCAGCCATCCATGGGGGGCTGCTAATGAAAAACTGTTTTTT. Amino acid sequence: CASSHPWGAANEKLFF.

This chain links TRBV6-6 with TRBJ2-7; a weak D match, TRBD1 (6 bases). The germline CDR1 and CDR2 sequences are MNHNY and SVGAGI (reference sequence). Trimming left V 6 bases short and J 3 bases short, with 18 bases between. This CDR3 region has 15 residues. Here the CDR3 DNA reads TGTGCCAGCAGACATAAAAGACAGGACATCTACGAGCAGTACTTC. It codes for CASRHKRQDIYEQYF.

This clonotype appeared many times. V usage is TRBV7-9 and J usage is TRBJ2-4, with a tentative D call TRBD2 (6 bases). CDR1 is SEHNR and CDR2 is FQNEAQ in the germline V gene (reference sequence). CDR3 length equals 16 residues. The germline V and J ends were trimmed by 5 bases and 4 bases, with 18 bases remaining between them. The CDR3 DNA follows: TGTGCCAGCAGCCTGACGGGCGGGGTGACGAAAAACATTCAGTACTTC. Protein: CASSLTGGVTKNIQYF.

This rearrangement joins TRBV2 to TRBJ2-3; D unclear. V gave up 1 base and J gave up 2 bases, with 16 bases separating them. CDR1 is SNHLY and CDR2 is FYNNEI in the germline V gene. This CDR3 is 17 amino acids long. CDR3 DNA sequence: TGTGCCAGCAGTGAAGGTTTTGCGGACCAATTCACAGATACGCAGTATTTT. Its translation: CASSEGFADQFTDTQYF.

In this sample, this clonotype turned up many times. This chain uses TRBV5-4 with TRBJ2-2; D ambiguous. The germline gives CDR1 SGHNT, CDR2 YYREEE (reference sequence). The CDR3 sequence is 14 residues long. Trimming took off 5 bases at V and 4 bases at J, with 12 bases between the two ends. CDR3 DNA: TGTGCCAGCAGTCTCCTCTACGGCACCGGGGAGCTGTTTTTT. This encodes CASSLLYGTGELFF.

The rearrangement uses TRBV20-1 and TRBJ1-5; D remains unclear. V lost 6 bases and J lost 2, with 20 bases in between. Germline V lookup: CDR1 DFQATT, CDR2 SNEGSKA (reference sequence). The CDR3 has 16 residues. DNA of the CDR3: TGCAGTGCCGCGCCCGGCGGGGTTCGTGGCAATCAGCCCCAGCATTTT. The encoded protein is CSAAPGGVRGNQPQHF.